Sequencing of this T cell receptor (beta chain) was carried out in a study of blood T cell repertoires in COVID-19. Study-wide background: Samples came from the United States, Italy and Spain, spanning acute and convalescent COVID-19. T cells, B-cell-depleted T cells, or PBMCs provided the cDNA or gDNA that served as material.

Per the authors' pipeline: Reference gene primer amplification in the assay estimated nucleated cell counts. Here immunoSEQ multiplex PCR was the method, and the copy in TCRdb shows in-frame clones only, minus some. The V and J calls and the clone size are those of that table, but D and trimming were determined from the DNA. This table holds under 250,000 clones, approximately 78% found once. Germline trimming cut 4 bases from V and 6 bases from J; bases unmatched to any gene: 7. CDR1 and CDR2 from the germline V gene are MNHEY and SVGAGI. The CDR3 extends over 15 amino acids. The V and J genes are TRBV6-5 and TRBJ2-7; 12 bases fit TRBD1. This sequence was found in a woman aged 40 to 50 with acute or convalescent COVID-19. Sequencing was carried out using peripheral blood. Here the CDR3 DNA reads TGTGCCAGCAGTTCGCCGGGACAGGGGGCTGGCGAGCAGTACTTC. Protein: CASSSPGQGAGEQYF.